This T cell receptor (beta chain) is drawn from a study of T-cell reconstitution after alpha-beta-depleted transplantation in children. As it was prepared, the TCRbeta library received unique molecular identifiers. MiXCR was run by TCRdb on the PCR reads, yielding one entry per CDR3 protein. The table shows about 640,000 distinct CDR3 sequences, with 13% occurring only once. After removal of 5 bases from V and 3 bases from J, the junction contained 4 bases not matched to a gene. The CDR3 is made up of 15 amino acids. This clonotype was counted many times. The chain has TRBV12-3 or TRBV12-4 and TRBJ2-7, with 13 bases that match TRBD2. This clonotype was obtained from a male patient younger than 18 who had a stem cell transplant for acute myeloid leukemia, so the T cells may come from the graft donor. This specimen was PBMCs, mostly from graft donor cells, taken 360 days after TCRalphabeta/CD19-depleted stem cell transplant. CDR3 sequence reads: CASSPGLAGVYEQYF. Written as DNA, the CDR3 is TGTGCCAGCAGTCCCGGACTAGCGGGGGTCTACGAGCAGTACTTC.